One T cell receptor beta chain is described in this entry. Its antigen is undetermined. CD8 memory was a combination that joined CD45RO+ cells with CCR7-negative CD45RA+ TemRA cells. This record belongs to a study of shared clonotypes between healthy human individuals. Study conclusions and caveats: Estimated richness values were generally larger in naive subsets than in memory subsets. Some naive CD4 clonotypes, roughly 4.7%, turned up in common across a handful of donors.

V shed 1 base, J shed 6 bases, and the junction held 9 bases outside the gene matches. Germline V lookup: CDR1 SEHNR, CDR2 FQNEAQ (reference sequence). The CDR3 covers 16 residues. Sequencing was performed with immunoSEQ multiplex PCR; in TCRdb, only in-frame clones are kept and a portion is missing. The data show roughly 720,000 clones, roughly 88% seen once. The rearrangement uses TRBV7-9 and TRBJ2-1; 7 bases are a match to TRBD2. This receptor was identified in a man between 18 and 35 years old in good health. Some clones in this sample may be carry-over from other donors' samples. The sequenced sample consisted of memory CD8+ T cells from PBMCs. Subset indicated: CD45RO+ cells pooled with CCR7-negative TemRA cells. DNA for the CDR3: TGTGCCAGCAGCTTAGTCGTCACCTCGGGGGGCAATGAGCAGTTCTTC. It specifies CASSLVVTSGGNEQFF.